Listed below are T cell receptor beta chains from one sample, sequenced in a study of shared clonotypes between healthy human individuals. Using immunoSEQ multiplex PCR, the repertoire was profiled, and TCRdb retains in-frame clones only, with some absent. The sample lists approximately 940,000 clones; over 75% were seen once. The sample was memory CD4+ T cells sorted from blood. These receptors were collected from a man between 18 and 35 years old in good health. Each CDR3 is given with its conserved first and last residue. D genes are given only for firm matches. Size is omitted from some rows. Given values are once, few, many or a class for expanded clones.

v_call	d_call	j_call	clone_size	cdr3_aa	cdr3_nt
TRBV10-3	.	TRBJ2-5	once	CAISDLRTQYF	TGTGCCATCAGTGACCTGCGGACCCAGTACTTC
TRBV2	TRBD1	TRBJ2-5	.	CASFRDRGPEETQYF	TGTGCCAGCTTCCGGGACAGGGGACCCGAAGAGACCCAGTACTTC
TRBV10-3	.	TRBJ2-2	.	CAISESQDTGELFF	TGTGCCATCAGTGAGTCACAGGACACCGGGGAGCTGTTTTTT
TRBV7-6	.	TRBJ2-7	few	CASSPSSYEQYF	TGTGCCAGCAGCCCGAGCTCCTACGAGCAGTACTTC
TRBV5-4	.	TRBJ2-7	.	CATKGQFYEQYF	TGTGCCACGAAGGGCCAGTTCTACGAGCAGTACTTC
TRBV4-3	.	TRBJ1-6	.	CASSQDLSGSGSPLHF	TGCGCCAGCAGCCAAGATTTATCAGGATCCGGTTCACCCCTCCACTTT
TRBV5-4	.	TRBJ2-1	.	CASSLPDTGYNEQFF	TGTGCCAGCAGCTTGCCCGATACTGGTTACAATGAGCAGTTCTTC
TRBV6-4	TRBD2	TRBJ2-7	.	CASSDTEAGGHEQYF	TGTGCCAGCAGTGACACAGAAGCGGGAGGCCACGAGCAGTACTTC
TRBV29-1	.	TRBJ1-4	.	CSATGTFDEKLFF	TGCAGCGCTACCGGGACGTTCGATGAAAAACTGTTTTTT
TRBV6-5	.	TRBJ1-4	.	CASSGGVNEKLFF	TGTGCCAGCAGCGGGGGGGTGAATGAAAAACTGTTTTTT